This entry lists 15 T cell receptor beta chains sequenced from one sample in a study of T cells in localized non-small cell lung cancer. Generated by immunoSEQ multiplex PCR, the TCRdb table keeps only in-frame clones and is missing some. Altogether some 49,000 clones are present, roughly 79% being singletons, with the ten largest covering 17%. The sample consisted of peripheral blood mononuclear cells, taken before any cancer treatment. The receptors shown here come from a man aged 35 to 70 with stage III lung adenocarcinoma.

CDR3 protein: CASSIDGSSYNSPLHF. The DNA for the CDR3 is TGTGCCAGTAGTATAGATGGGAGCTCCTATAATTCACCCCTCCACTTT. The gene calls are TRBV19 and TRBJ1-6; D remains unclear. This CDR3 has 16 amino acids. Germline loops: CDR1 LNHDA, CDR2 SQIVND (reference sequence). Trimming pared 0 bases from V and 0 bases from J, leaving 6 bases between.

The chain uses TRBV14 and TRBJ1-2; weak D call: TRBD1 (6 bases). Germline loops: CDR1 SGHDN, CDR2 FVKESK. The CDR3 is 13 amino acids. V was clipped by 6 bases and J by 2 bases, with 10 bases between them. As DNA, the CDR3 is TGTGCCAGCAGTCTGGACAGAAACTATGGCTACACCTTC. Translated: CASSLDRNYGYTF.

The genes are TRBV12-5 and TRBJ1-3, with D hard to call. Trimming took off 3 bases at V and 4 bases at J, with 1 base between the two ends. Germline V gives CDR1 LGHNT, CDR2 FRNRAP. This CDR3 contains 11 residues. In nucleotides, the CDR3 is TGTGCTAGTGGTTTCGGAAACACCATATATTTT. This sequence encodes CASGFGNTIYF. Full variable domain (remainder filled in from reference TRBV12-5 and TRBJ1-3): DARVTQTPRHKVTEMGQEVTMRCQPILGHNTVFWYRQTMMQGLELLAYFRNRAPLDDSGMPKDRFSAEMPDATLATLKIQPSEPRDSAVYFCASGFGNTIYFGEGSWLTVV.

This chain uses TRBV6-5 with TRBJ1-1; D is perhaps TRBD1 (5 bases). V gave up 0 bases and J gave up 3 bases, with 11 bases separating them. Germline V gene sequence: CDR1 MNHEY, CDR2 SVGAGI. The CDR3 has 15 residues. As DNA, the CDR3 is TGTGCCAGCAGTTACTCCCCAGACAGAGACACTGAAGCTTTCTTT. It yields the protein CASSYSPDRDTEAFF.

Worth noting for this clone: A junction boundary mismatches the germline segment, possibly from a read error. The chain uses TRBV5-1 and TRBJ1-1, with TRBD1 matching over 7 bases. The germline V gene encodes CDR1 SGHRS and CDR2 YFSETQ. This CDR3 is 13 amino acids long. Here the CDR3 reads CASRRQGGTEAFF. In DNA, the CDR3 is TGTGCCAGCAGGAGACAGGGCGGCACTGAAGCTTTCTTT.

The chain uses TRBV11-3 and TRBJ2-2; D call uncertain. Trimming stripped 5 bases from V and 0 bases from J, with 7 bases between. This CDR3 comprises 14 residues. CDR1 and CDR2 (germline): SGHNT, YENEEA. The CDR3 sequence: CASSLLPNTGELFF. The DNA for the CDR3 is TGTGCCAGCAGCCTATTACCGAACACCGGGGAGCTGTTTTTT. The variable domain in full, with the rest retrieved from reference TRBV11-3 and TRBJ2-2, is EAGVVQSPRYKIIEKKQPVAFWCNPISGHNTLYWYLQNLGQGPELLIRYENEEAVDDSQLPKDRFSAERLKGVDSTLKIQPAELGDSAVYLCASSLLPNTGELFFGEGSRLTVL.

This clone was counted between two and nine times. The chain is built from TRBV30 and TRBJ2-2; 7 bases line up with TRBD2. The V segment lost 3 bases and the J segment 4 bases; nucleotides outside the gene matches: 8. The CDR3 has 15 residues. CDR1 GTSNPN and CDR2 SVGIG come from the germline V gene (reference sequence). CDR3 coding DNA: TGTGCCTGGAGCGCGGGGGAACTGAGCACCGGGGAGCTGTTTTTT. Translating gives CAWSAGELSTGELFF.

The rearrangement uses TRBV6-1 and TRBJ1-1; 10 nucleotides match TRBD1. The CDR3 consists of 14 residues. V lost 4 bases to trimming and J lost 4 bases; unmatched junction nucleotides: 3. Germline-derived CDR1 and CDR2 are MNHNS and SASEGT. The CDR3 spells CASSARQGATEAFF. In DNA form, the CDR3 reads TGTGCCAGCAGTGCGCGACAGGGGGCCACTGAAGCTTTCTTT.

The rearrangement joins TRBV18 to TRBJ2-1, with TRBD1 identical over 10 bases. The germline gives CDR1 KGHSH, CDR2 LQKENI. Trimming cost V 7 bases and J 7 bases; bases outside gene matches: 7. This CDR3 region has 14 residues. CDR3 sequence reads: CASLETGGLNEQFF. The CDR3 DNA reads TGTGCCAGCTTGGAGACAGGGGGCTTAAATGAGCAGTTCTTC.

The chain carries TRBV2 and TRBJ2-7; 9 bases fit TRBD2. V gave up 6 bases and J gave up 2 bases; unmatched junction bases: 5. In germline, CDR1 is SNHLY, CDR2 FYNNEI. The CDR3 runs 14 residues. The CDR3 nucleotides are TGTGCCAGCAGCCGTAGCGGGGGAACCTACGAGCAGTACTTC. It is translated as CASSRSGGTYEQYF.

V usage is TRBV9 and J usage is TRBJ2-7, with D perhaps matching TRBD2 (7 bases). The CDR3 runs to 15 residues. V lost 4 bases and J lost 3, with 17 bases in between. Germline CDR1 and CDR2: SGDLS and YYNGEE. The CDR3 DNA is TGTGCCAGCAGCCTCCGGGGAGGGGGGGGCTACGAGCAGTACTTC. Amino acid sequence: CASSLRGGGGYEQYF.

V usage is TRBV18 and J usage is TRBJ2-1, with TRBD2 matching 9 bases. This CDR3 contains 15 residues. J lost 3 bases, V lost 2 bases, and 2 bases had no gene match. Germline V gene data show CDR1 as KGHSH and CDR2 as LQKENI. The CDR3 DNA follows: TGTGCCAGCTCACCAGCGGGGGGGCTCTACAATGAGCAGTTCTTC. This encodes CASSPAGGLYNEQFF. Looking up the rest from reference TRBV18 and TRBJ2-1 gives the full variable domain: NAGVMQNPRHLVRRRGQEARLRCSPMKGHSHVYWYRQLPEEGLKFMVYLQKENIIDESGMPKERFSAEFPKEGPSILRIQQVVRGDSAAYFCASSPAGGLYNEQFFGPGTRLTVL.

This clone was seen a single time. The J gene is TRBJ2-1, the V gene TRBV29-1; D is unclear. The CDR3 is 12 residues long. Looked up from germline, CDR1 is SQVTM and CDR2 is ANQGSEA. The ends were cut back, 3 bases at V and 4 bases at J, with 7 bases in the middle. CDR3 in amino acids: CSVDGLYNEQFF. The CDR3 coding sequence is TGCAGCGTTGATGGCCTATACAATGAGCAGTTCTTC.

V gene TRBV5-1 combines with J gene TRBJ2-2; 7 bases line up with TRBD1. V was clipped by 4 bases and J by 6 bases; unmatched bases: 9. CDR3 length: 15 amino acids. Germline CDR1 and CDR2: SGHRS and YFSETQ. The CDR3 DNA reads as TGCGCCAGCAGCCTAAGACAGGGACCGGCCGGGGAGCTGTTTTTT. Protein product: CASSLRQGPAGELFF.

The chain recombines TRBV11-2 with TRBJ2-7, with 9 bases lining up with TRBD2. The CDR3 extends over 17 amino acids. V shed 0 bases and J 3 bases; nucleotides not matched to a gene: 9. Germline V CDR1 and CDR2: SGHAT, FQNNGV. The CDR3 protein is CASSLDIGTSGLYEQYF. CDR3 in DNA: TGTGCCAGCAGCTTAGATATAGGAACTAGCGGGCTCTACGAGCAGTACTTC.